Listed below are T cell receptor beta chains from one sample, sequenced in a study of CXCR3-negative and CXCR3-positive naive CD8 T cells. TCRdb reprocessed the 5' RACE reads and stores each CDR3 protein as one record, lacking DNA. There are over 40,000 distinct CDR3 sequences in the sample, with roughly 1.8% held by the top ten. Material: naive CXCR3- CD8+ T cells from blood. These TCRs come from a human donor in good health. Some clones in this sample may be carry-over from other donors' samples. CDR3s include the opening cysteine and the closing phenylalanine or tryptophan. The order of the fields is CDR3 length, clone size, J gene, V gene, CDR3 protein. Rows give clone size only sometimes, using once, few, many, or a class for an expanded clone.

15,NA,TRBJ2-1,TRBV29-1,CSVAGTSGRYNEQFF
14,NA,TRBJ1-2,TRBV5-6,CASSPPTGDYGYTF
15,NA,TRBJ2-7,TRBV30,CAWSAKGQGIYEQYF
17,NA,TRBJ1-6,TRBV15,CATGDTGQHSYNSPLHF
14,NA,TRBJ1-1,TRBV6-6,CASRDRGPNTEAFF
14,NA,TRBJ2-5,TRBV29-1,CSVEDMQDQETQYF
12,NA,TRBJ2-7,TRBV7-9,CASSLRSYEQYF
12,NA,TRBJ2-4,TRBV5-6,CASSREVGFQYF
14,NA,TRBJ2-7,TRBV12-3/TRBV12-4,CASSSRDRGDEQYF
13,NA,TRBJ2-7,TRBV20-1,CRAQSKNLYEQYF
17,NA,TRBJ1-5,TRBV18,CASSQYRSLDSNQPQHF
15,NA,TRBJ2-1,TRBV13,CASSPNPSSYNEQFF
13,NA,TRBJ2-7,TRBV27,CASSLGPFSEQYF
14,NA,TRBJ2-7,TRBV6-2/TRBV6-3,CASSPFGQNYEQYF
18,NA,TRBJ2-3,TRBV7-6,CASSFDIFGAGLTDTQYF
16,NA,TRBJ2-1,TRBV29-1,CSVAGASSGSSNEQFF
14,NA,TRBJ2-5,TRBV28,CASSLASGRETQYF
13,NA,TRBJ2-1,TRBV15,CATSRGGPDEQFF
12,NA,TRBJ2-2,TRBV29-1,CSVVGGTGELFF
12,NA,TRBJ2-1,TRBV29-1,CSVWTRYNEQFF
14,NA,TRBJ2-6,TRBV6-4,CASNQGEGANVLTF
13,NA,TRBJ2-5,TRBV29-1,CSVDLGTQETQYF
15,NA,TRBJ2-3,TRBV7-9,CASSPSGESTDTQYF
16,NA,TRBJ2-3,TRBV7-9,CASSFTTGSSTDTQYF
15,NA,TRBJ2-7,TRBV20-1,CSATLGQSSSYEQYF
12,NA,TRBJ2-7,TRBV29-1,CSVVTDSYEQYF
13,NA,TRBJ2-7,TRBV29-1,CSGSTGLEYEQYF
13,NA,TRBJ2-7,TRBV28,CASSPGLDYEQYF
12,medium-sized,TRBJ2-7,TRBV18,CASSPGPDEQYF
14,NA,TRBJ2-1,TRBV7-9,CASSYRDRGPEQFF
15,medium-sized,TRBJ2-3,TRBV7-6,CASSPLLVGTDTQYF
15,NA,TRBJ2-5,TRBV5-1,CASSLAGVPQETQYF
13,NA,TRBJ2-7,TRBV27,CASKDRGAYEQYF
14,NA,TRBJ2-7,TRBV6-2/TRBV6-3,CASSYVGAFSEQYF
14,NA,TRBJ2-1,TRBV7-6,CASSLDRDYNEQFF
15,medium-sized,TRBJ2-7,TRBV29-1,CSVAQQPGGSYEQYF
15,NA,TRBJ2-2,TRBV29-1,CSVESGRRNTGELFF